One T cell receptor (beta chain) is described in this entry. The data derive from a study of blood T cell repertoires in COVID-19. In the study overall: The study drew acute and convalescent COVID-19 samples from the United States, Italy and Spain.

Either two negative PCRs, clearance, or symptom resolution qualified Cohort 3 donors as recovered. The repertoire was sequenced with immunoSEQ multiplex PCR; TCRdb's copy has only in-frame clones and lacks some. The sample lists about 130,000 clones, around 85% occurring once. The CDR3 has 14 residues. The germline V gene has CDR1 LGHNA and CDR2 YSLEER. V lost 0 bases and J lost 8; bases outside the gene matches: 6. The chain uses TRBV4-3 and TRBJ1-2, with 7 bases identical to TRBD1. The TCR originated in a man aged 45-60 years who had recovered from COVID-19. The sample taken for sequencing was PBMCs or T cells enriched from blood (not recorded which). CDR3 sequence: CASSQEGQVDGYTF. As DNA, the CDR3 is TGCGCCAGCAGCCAAGAAGGACAGGTTGACGGCTACACCTTC.